One sample yielded the 30 T cell receptor beta chains listed below, sequenced in a study of cytomegalovirus exposure and HLA in healthy donors. Measured with immunoSEQ multiplex PCR; TCRdb has only the in-frame clones, and not every one. Of 130,000 to 150,000 clones detected, about 89% appear once; the ten largest clones hold under 0.8%. The sequenced sample consisted of PBMCs. Receptor source: a man between 18 and 29 years old in good health and CMV-seronegative.

CDR3 DNA: TGTGCCAGCAGCGCGGGGTCCTTGGGGGAAAAACTGTTTTTT. Protein sequence: CASSAGSLGEKLFF. The rearrangement uses TRBV11-2 and TRBJ1-4; D unclear. Germline V gives CDR1 SGHAT, CDR2 FQNNGV. The CDR3 has 14 residues. The germline V and J ends were trimmed by 5 bases and 8 bases, with 15 bases remaining between them.

The chain recombines TRBV23-1 with TRBJ1-5; D not resolved. TRBV23-1 carries the ORF label, with uncertain function. The CDR3 spans 13 residues. The V end lost 4 bases, the J end lost 4 bases, and 8 bases lay between the germline ends. CDR3 DNA sequence: TGCGCCAGCAGTCCCCCAGATAATCAGCCCCAGCATTTT. It codes for CASSPPDNQPQHF.

The chain couples TRBV13 to TRBJ2-2; D possibly corresponds to TRBD1 (6 bases). Trimming pared 1 base from V and 2 bases from J, leaving 14 bases between. The CDR3 is 17 residues long. In germline, CDR1 is PRHDT, CDR2 FYEKMQ (reference sequence). The CDR3 here is CASSLARQVENTGELFF. CDR3 coding DNA: TGTGCCAGCAGCTTAGCCCGACAGGTCGAAAACACCGGGGAGCTGTTTTTT.

The CDR3 DNA follows: TGTGCCAGCAGTGACGGTGGTTCACCCCTCCACTTT. Amino acid sequence: CASSDGGSPLHF. The chain combines TRBV2 with TRBJ1-6, with unresolved D. The germline V gene has CDR1 SNHLY and CDR2 FYNNEI. The ends were cut back, 3 bases at V and 9 bases at J, with 6 bases in the middle. The CDR3 extends over 12 amino acids.

The rearrangement uses TRBV5-4 and TRBJ2-1; 10 bases are shared with TRBD1. Germline V gene sequence: CDR1 SGHNT, CDR2 YYREEE (reference sequence). This CDR3 is 14 amino acids long. The V and J ends lost 8 bases and 5 bases, in that order; junction bases with no gene match: 7. CDR3 residues: CASPGTGVNNEQFF. In nucleotides, the CDR3 is TGTGCCAGTCCAGGGACAGGGGTTAACAATGAGCAGTTCTTC. The full variable domain, in which reference TRBV5-4 and TRBJ2-1 provide the parts outside the CDR3, is ETGVTQSPTHLIKTRGQQVTLRCSSQSGHNTVSWYQQALGQGPQFIFQYYREEENGRGNFPPRFSGLQFPNYSSELNVNALELDDSALYLCASPGTGVNNEQFFGPGTRLTVL.

J is TRBJ2-5 and V is TRBV11-3; no clear D. V was clipped by 3 bases and J by 5 bases, with 13 bases between them. Per the germline V gene, CDR1 is SGHNT and CDR2 is YENEEA. This CDR3 contains 14 residues. The CDR3: CASSLRPYVETQYF. The CDR3 nucleotides are TGTGCCAGCAGCTTGCGGCCGTATGTCGAGACCCAGTACTTC.

This chain uses TRBV9 with TRBJ2-1; 8 bases map to TRBD2. V gave up 4 bases and J gave up 10 bases; unmatched junction bases: 7. The CDR3 is 13 residues long. Germline V gives CDR1 SGDLS, CDR2 YYNGEE. CDR3 bases: TGTGCCAGCAGCCCCAGCGGGGGCCCCGAGCAGTTCTTC. As protein: CASSPSGGPEQFF.

CDR3 bases: TGCGCCAGCAGTGTTTACAGGGGTGAGAATGAGCAGTTCTTC. Translated, it gives CASSVYRGENEQFF. This chain joins TRBV10-1 and TRBJ2-1, with 7 bases that match TRBD1. The trim removed 4 bases at V and 7 bases at J, leaving 7 bases unmatched. Looked up from germline, CDR1 is WNHNN and CDR2 is SYGVQD (reference sequence). The CDR3 has 14 amino acids.

The chain uses TRBV7-9 and TRBJ2-3; the match to TRBD1 covers 7 bases. The CDR3 is made up of 14 amino acids. After removal of 7 bases from V and 0 bases from J, the junction contained 4 bases not matched to a gene. Germline loops: CDR1 SEHNR, CDR2 FQNEAQ (reference sequence). The CDR3 reads CASTGQDSTDTQYF. CDR3 bases: TGTGCCAGCACTGGACAGGATAGCACAGATACGCAGTATTTT.

This sequence joins TRBV7-7 and TRBJ2-5; 9 bases align to TRBD2. CDR3 length: 16 residues. Germline V gene sequence: CDR1 SSHAT, CDR2 FNYEAQ (reference sequence). Trimming at V came to 5 bases and at J to 5 bases, leaving 12 bases not matched to a gene. The CDR3: CASSPRIAGVGETQYF. The CDR3 DNA reads TGTGCCAGCAGCCCCCGGATAGCGGGAGTGGGTGAGACCCAGTACTTC.

J is TRBJ2-7 and V is TRBV7-9, with 7 bases aligning to TRBD1. The V and J ends lost 1 base and 7 bases, in that order; junction bases with no gene match: 4. CDR1 and CDR2 from the germline V gene are SEHNR and FQNEAQ (reference sequence). This CDR3 spans 13 amino acids. Here the CDR3 reads CASSLVTGWEQYF. CDR3 DNA sequence: TGTGCCAGCAGCTTAGTGACAGGGTGGGAGCAGTACTTC.

J is TRBJ1-2 and V is TRBV19; 11 positions agree with TRBD1. The CDR3 has 18 residues. With V trimmed by 2 bases and J by 3 bases, 11 bases remained unmatched. CDR1 is LNHDA and CDR2 is SQIVND in the germline V gene (reference sequence). The CDR3 region is CASSIIIPGQGADYGYTF. The CDR3 DNA reads as TGTGCCAGTAGTATAATAATACCTGGACAGGGGGCAGACTATGGCTACACCTTC.

The chain recombines TRBV7-2 with TRBJ1-5; D uncertain. This CDR3 spans 14 amino acids. V lost 3 bases and J lost 2, with 8 bases in between. Germline V lookup: CDR1 SGHTA, CDR2 FQGNSA. CDR3 in DNA: TGTGCCAGCAGCTTCCGCGCACGCAATCAGCCCCAGCATTTT. It codes for CASSFRARNQPQHF.

The chain links TRBV7-2 to TRBJ2-1; 7 bases map to TRBD2. V lost 3 bases, J lost 8 bases, and 4 bases stayed unmatched. The CDR3 runs to 13 residues. The V gene's germline CDR1 is SGHTA and CDR2 FQGNSA. The CDR3 coding sequence is TGTGCCAGCAGCTTTAATCGGGGGGATGAGCAGTTCTTC. This translates into CASSFNRGDEQFF.

V is TRBV5-6 and J is TRBJ1-1; perhaps TRBD1 as D (6 bases). This CDR3 region has 13 residues. V was pared by 2 bases and J by 4 bases, with 9 bases between. The V gene's germline CDR1 is SGHDT and CDR2 YYEEEE. CDR3 protein: CASSFKGGTEAFF. The CDR3 coding sequence is TGTGCCAGCAGCTTTAAAGGGGGCACTGAAGCTTTCTTT.

CDR3 bases: TGTGCCAGCTCACCAGGGAGCAGGGGTTATAATGAAAAACTGTTTTTT. Translating it yields CASSPGSRGYNEKLFF. This chain connects TRBV18 to TRBJ1-4, with a tentative D call TRBD1 (6 bases). V gave up 2 bases and J gave up 4 bases, with 14 bases separating them. The CDR3 spans 16 residues. Germline V gene sequence: CDR1 KGHSH, CDR2 LQKENI.

The chain has TRBV10-3 and TRBJ2-7; 7 nucleotides match TRBD1. Germline lookup yields CDR1 ENHRY and CDR2 SYGVKD. The junction had 2 bases not matched to a gene; V was cut back by 3 bases and J by 3 bases. The length of the CDR3 is 13 residues. In DNA, the CDR3 is TGTGCCATCAGTGATGACAGGGTCTACGAGCAGTACTTC. Translated: CAISDDRVYEQYF.

The V and J genes are TRBV18 and TRBJ1-1; 9 bases match TRBD1. CDR1 is KGHSH and CDR2 is LQKENI in the germline V gene. CDR3 length: 13 amino acids. Germline trimming cut 4 bases from V and 7 bases from J; bases unmatched to any gene: 4. The CDR3 loop reads CASSRTGEFEAFF. The CDR3 coding sequence is TGTGCCAGCTCACGGACAGGGGAGTTTGAAGCTTTCTTT.

This clone was picked up one time. The rearrangement uses TRBV18 and TRBJ1-5, with a possible D match to TRBD1 (6 bases). The germline V gene has CDR1 KGHSH and CDR2 LQKENI. This CDR3 is built from 14 residues. Between the trimmed V and J ends, which lost 3 bases and 6 bases, there was a span of 12 bases. The CDR3 bases are TGTGCCAGCTCACCCCGAGCGGGGGCTCAGCCCCAGCATTTT. Its translation: CASSPRAGAQPQHF.

This chain joins TRBV5-1 and TRBJ1-1; D remains unclear. Trimming cost V 0 bases and J 3 bases, with 9 bases left between them. This CDR3 spans 14 amino acids. From germline, CDR1 is SGHRS and CDR2 YFSETQ. CDR3 amino acids: CASSLEGGDTEAFF. The DNA of the CDR3 is TGCGCCAGCAGCTTGGAGGGAGGAGACACTGAAGCTTTCTTT.

The rearrangement uses TRBV7-9 and TRBJ1-1; 8 positions match TRBD1. Germline assignment: CDR1 SEHNR and CDR2 FQNEAQ (reference sequence). This CDR3 contains 16 residues. The V segment lost 1 base and the J segment 1 base; nucleotides outside the gene matches: 5. CDR3 sequence (DNA): TGTGCCAGCAGCTTAGGTGAGGACAGGGCGAACACTGAAGCTTTCTTT. Translated: CASSLGEDRANTEAFF.

The chain carries TRBV25-1 and TRBJ1-1, with 8 bases identical to TRBD1. Trimming took 8 bases from V and 1 from J; bases not matched to a gene: 12. Germline V gene lookup returns CDR1 MGHDK and CDR2 SYGVNS. The CDR3 loop spans 16 amino acids. For the CDR3, the DNA is TGTGCCAGCTTAAGGGGATCAGGGGGCCAGAACACTGAAGCTTTCTTT. Translated, it gives CASLRGSGGQNTEAFF.

This clone was recorded only once. This chain uses TRBV7-9 with TRBJ2-7; no definite D call. Germline V gives CDR1 SEHNR, CDR2 FQNEAQ (reference sequence). The V end was cut by 1 base, the J end by 7 bases, with 14 bases between. This CDR3 spans 14 amino acids. The CDR3 DNA follows: TGTGCCAGCAGCTTAGAGGCTCCCCGACTGGAGCAGTACTTC. Translation gives CASSLEAPRLEQYF. Full variable domain (outside the CDR3, taken from reference TRBV7-9 and TRBJ2-7): DTGVSQNPRHKITKRGQNVTFRCDPISEHNRLYWYRQTLGQGPEFLTYFQNEAQLEKSRLLSDRFSAERPKGSFSTLEIQRTEQGDSAMYLCASSLEAPRLEQYFGPGTRLTVT.

V is TRBV11-3 and J is TRBJ2-3; D perhaps matches TRBD2 (5 bases). Trimming shortened V by 5 bases and J by 5 bases, and 5 bases separated the two germline ends. CDR1 and CDR2 from the germline V gene are SGHNT and YENEEA. The CDR3 has 11 residues. CDR3 sequence: CASSRGDTQYF. The CDR3 DNA reads TGTGCCAGCAGCCGGGGAGATACGCAGTATTTT.

The J gene is TRBJ2-3, the V gene TRBV5-1, with D tentatively TRBD2 (6 bases). This CDR3 has 15 amino acids. Trimming shortened V by 2 bases and J by 4 bases, and 14 bases separated the two germline ends. Germline values: CDR1 SGHRS, CDR2 YFSETQ. The CDR3 here is CASSFPRDWADTQYF. Written as DNA, the CDR3 is TGCGCCAGCAGCTTCCCTCGGGACTGGGCAGATACGCAGTATTTT. Full variable domain (remainder filled in from reference TRBV5-1 and TRBJ2-3): KAGVTQTPRYLIKTRGQQVTLSCSPISGHRSVSWYQQTPGQGLQFLFEYFSETQRNKGNFPGRFSGRQFSNSRSEMNVSTLELGDSALYLCASSFPRDWADTQYFGPGTRLTVL.

This rearrangement joins TRBV20-1 to TRBJ1-1, with D possibly TRBD1 on 6 matching bases. V lost 4 bases and J lost 11, with 14 bases in between. There are 11 residues in the CDR3. CDR1 DFQATT and CDR2 SNEGSKA come from the germline V gene (reference sequence). CDR3 protein: CSAMGHRGAFF. The CDR3 nucleotides read TGCAGTGCTATGGGACACCGTGGGGCTTTCTTT.

This clone was seen only once. The chain carries TRBV5-1 and TRBJ2-1; TRBD2 is a possible D gene (5 bases). V lost 3 bases and J 3 bases, leaving 7 bases between the germline ends. Germline lookup yields CDR1 SGHRS and CDR2 YFSETQ. The CDR3 extends over 13 amino acids. The CDR3: CASSSGGYNEQFF. CDR3 sequence (DNA): TGCGCCAGCAGCTCAGGAGGCTACAATGAGCAGTTCTTC.

The J gene is TRBJ2-1, the V gene TRBV19, with D perhaps matching TRBD2 (6 bases). V shed 7 bases and J shed 1 base, with 11 bases lying between them. The germline CDR1 and CDR2 sequences are LNHDA and SQIVND (reference sequence). The CDR3 is 14 amino acids. The CDR3 sequence: CASTAGTSYNEQFF. CDR3 coding DNA: TGTGCCAGTACCGCGGGGACTTCCTACAATGAGCAGTTCTTC.

The chain carries TRBV5-3 and TRBJ1-2; D is undetermined. TRBV5-3 is known as an ORF, though its function is uncertain. Trimming took 3 bases from V and 5 from J, leaving 14 bases between them. CDR3 length equals 14 residues. The CDR3 DNA is TGTGCCAGAAGCTGGCCCCGTTCAGATTATGGCTACACCTTC. Protein product: CARSWPRSDYGYTF.

This clone was detected only a few times. This chain connects TRBV18 to TRBJ2-7, with 10 bases fitting TRBD1. CDR1 is KGHSH, CDR2 LQKENI, per germline. With 2 bases clipped from V and 0 bases from J, the junction kept 7 bases outside the gene matches. This CDR3 has 17 amino acids. The CDR3 DNA reads as TGTGCCAGCTCACCAATCTCGGGGACAGGGGACTCCTACGAGCAGTACTTC. Translating gives CASSPISGTGDSYEQYF.